These T cell receptor beta chains were read from a single sample in a study of blood T cell repertoires in COVID-19. Some clones are missing from TCRdb's copy, which holds only in-frame ones; the method was immunoSEQ multiplex PCR. The data contain about 180,000 clones, roughly 85% of them seen just once; the ten biggest clones take up roughly 3.5%. The sample consisted of peripheral blood. These receptor sequences come from a man between 60 and 70 years old with acute or convalescent COVID-19. Both conserved end residues are part of each CDR3. Fields, in order: V gene, J gene, clone size, D gene, CDR3 DNA, CDR3 protein. The D gene is left open where the match is weak. Rows may omit the clone size; those that give it use once, few, many or a size class.

V: TRBV18
J: TRBJ1-2
size: -
D: TRBD1
DNA: TGTGCCAGCTCACCACCCGGACAGGGGCAGGGCTACACCTTC
CDR3: CASSPPGQGQGYTF

V: TRBV11-2
J: TRBJ2-1
size: -
D: -
DNA: TGTGCCAGCAGCTTAGGATTAGTCAATGAGCAGTTCTTC
CDR3: CASSLGLVNEQFF

V: TRBV9
J: TRBJ1-6
size: few
D: TRBD1
DNA: TGTGCCAGCAGCGTAGGTGGTGGGGGACAGAGTAATTCACCCCTCCACTTT
CDR3: CASSVGGGGQSNSPLHF

V: TRBV5-1
J: TRBJ2-5
size: -
D: TRBD2
DNA: TGCGCCAGCAGCCTCGGGACTAGCGGGAGATCGGAGACCCAGTACTTC
CDR3: CASSLGTSGRSETQYF

V: TRBV11-2
J: TRBJ1-2
size: -
D: -
DNA: TGTGCCAGCAGCCAACGCGAGGGCGGGAACTATGGCTACACCTTC
CDR3: CASSQREGGNYGYTF

V: TRBV6-5
J: TRBJ2-1
size: -
D: TRBD2
DNA: TGTGCCAGCAACTTAAGCGGGAGGAGGCACAATGAGCAGTTCTTC
CDR3: CASNLSGRRHNEQFF

V: TRBV5-8
J: TRBJ2-5
size: -
D: -
DNA: TGTGCCAGCCACAGGGGCGCGGGGACTTCGGCCGAGACCCAGTACTTC
CDR3: CASHRGAGTSAETQYF

V: TRBV7-3
J: TRBJ1-1
size: -
D: TRBD1
DNA: TGTGCCAGCACCTACCCGTGGGCAGGGGGGCCTGAAGCTTTCTTT
CDR3: CASTYPWAGGPEAFF

V: TRBV28
J: TRBJ2-7
size: -
D: -
DNA: TGTGCCAGCACCGCAAGACATTCGAGCTCCTACGAGCAGTACTTC
CDR3: CASTARHSSSYEQYF

V: TRBV2
J: TRBJ2-2
size: -
D: -
DNA: TGTGCCAGCAGTGAAGCAGGGGTTGTTATTGGGGAGCTGTTTTTT
CDR3: CASSEAGVVIGELFF

V: TRBV5-4
J: TRBJ2-7
size: -
D: -
DNA: TGTGCCAGCAGCTTGACAGGGTCGTACGAGCAGTACTTC
CDR3: CASSLTGSYEQYF

V: TRBV28
J: TRBJ2-5
size: -
D: TRBD2
DNA: TGTGCCAGCAGTTCAGGGAGGGAGGAGACCCAGTACTTC
CDR3: CASSSGREETQYF

V: TRBV2
J: TRBJ1-1
size: few
D: -
DNA: TGTGCCAGCAGTGATCTATCCGACACTGAAGCTTTCTTT
CDR3: CASSDLSDTEAFF

V: TRBV5-6
J: TRBJ2-5
size: -
D: -
DNA: TGTGCCAGCAGGTCCCGGGAGACCCAGTACTTC
CDR3: CASRSRETQYF

V: TRBV19
J: TRBJ1-1
size: -
D: -
DNA: TGTGCCAGTAGTAAAGGGAGGACTGAAGCTTTCTTT
CDR3: CASSKGRTEAFF

V: TRBV2
J: TRBJ1-1
size: -
D: TRBD1
DNA: TGTGCCAGCAGCCCAGCGACAGGGGGGAACACTGAAGCTTTCTTT
CDR3: CASSPATGGNTEAFF

V: TRBV2
J: TRBJ2-1
size: -
D: -
DNA: TGTGCCAGCAGTGACGGGACTCCTTCCTACAATGAGCAGTTCTTC
CDR3: CASSDGTPSYNEQFF

V: TRBV5-1
J: TRBJ2-2
size: -
D: TRBD2
DNA: TGCGCCAGCAGCTTTGGGACTAGCGGGAGGACAAGGACCGGGGAGCTGTTTTTT
CDR3: CASSFGTSGRTRTGELFF

V: TRBV28
J: TRBJ2-1
size: -
D: TRBD1
DNA: TGTGCCAGCAGACCCACAGGGGCGACGCGAAATGAGCAGTTCTTC
CDR3: CASRPTGATRNEQFF

V: TRBV19
J: TRBJ1-5
size: -
D: -
DNA: TGTGCCAGTAGTAGGGCGGGCGCTCAGCCCCAGCATTTT
CDR3: CASSRAGAQPQHF

V: TRBV11-2
J: TRBJ2-2
size: -
D: TRBD1
DNA: TGTGCCAGCAGCTTAGGACAGGGAAGATGGGCCGGGGAGCTGTTTTTT
CDR3: CASSLGQGRWAGELFF

V: TRBV7-2
J: TRBJ1-6
size: -
D: TRBD1
DNA: TGTGCCAGCAGCCCTCGACAGGGAAGCAATTCACCCCTCCACTTT
CDR3: CASSPRQGSNSPLHF

V: TRBV19
J: TRBJ2-2
size: -
D: -
DNA: TGTGCCAGTAGACAGCACACCGGGGAGCTGTTTTTT
CDR3: CASRQHTGELFF

V: TRBV4-2
J: TRBJ1-1
size: -
D: -
DNA: TGTGCCAGCAGCCAGGCGGACAGTATGAACACTGAAGCTTTCTTT
CDR3: CASSQADSMNTEAFF

V: TRBV7-9
J: TRBJ2-3
size: -
D: -
DNA: TGTGCCAGCAGCTCCCTAGCTCTTAGCACAGATACGCAGTATTTT
CDR3: CASSSLALSTDTQYF

V: TRBV20-1
J: TRBJ2-1
size: -
D: TRBD2
DNA: TGCAGTGCTAGTCGACTAGCTGCTTACAATGAGCAGTTCTTC
CDR3: CSASRLAAYNEQFF

V: TRBV29-1
J: TRBJ2-7
size: -
D: -
DNA: TGCAGCGTGCTGGCAGTAGCTAAATCAGGGGAGCAGTACTTC
CDR3: CSVLAVAKSGEQYF

V: TRBV6-5
J: TRBJ2-1
size: -
D: -
DNA: TGTGCCAGCAGTTATGAGGGCTACTCCTACAATGAGCAGTTCTTC
CDR3: CASSYEGYSYNEQFF

V: TRBV5-1
J: TRBJ2-3
size: -
D: TRBD1
DNA: TGCGCCAGCAGCTGGGGGACAGGGCGGTCTACGCAGTATTTT
CDR3: CASSWGTGRSTQYF

V: TRBV5-4
J: TRBJ2-2
size: -
D: TRBD1
DNA: TGTGCCAGCAGCCAAGACAGGGGGCTCACCGGGGAGCTGTTTTTT
CDR3: CASSQDRGLTGELFF

V: TRBV28
J: TRBJ1-2
size: -
D: -
DNA: TGTGCCAGCAGTTCCCCAAGCAAGAACTATGGCTACACCTTC
CDR3: CASSSPSKNYGYTF

V: TRBV28
J: TRBJ1-2
size: -
D: TRBD1
DNA: TGTGCCAGTCGGACAGGGCGGCCCTATGGCTACACCTTC
CDR3: CASRTGRPYGYTF

V: TRBV7-2
J: TRBJ2-1
size: -
D: -
DNA: TGTGCCAGCAGCCTCCCCGGGATCCCCCATGAGCAGTTCTTC
CDR3: CASSLPGIPHEQFF

V: TRBV7-9
J: TRBJ2-7
size: few
D: TRBD1
DNA: TGTGCCAGCAGCACTGGACAGGGGGCGTACGAGCAGTACTTC
CDR3: CASSTGQGAYEQYF

V: TRBV5-1
J: TRBJ2-6
size: -
D: -
DNA: TGCGCCAGCAGCATCGGGTACGGATCTGGGGCCAACGTCCTGACTTTC
CDR3: CASSIGYGSGANVLTF

V: TRBV19
J: TRBJ2-1
size: -
D: -
DNA: TGTGCCAGTAGTGCCGGGACACATAATGAGCAGTTCTTC
CDR3: CASSAGTHNEQFF

V: TRBV15
J: TRBJ2-3
size: -
D: TRBD2
DNA: TGTGCCACGGAAGAAAGCGGGAGGCCCACAGATACGCAGTATTTT
CDR3: CATEESGRPTDTQYF